What follows are 11 T cell receptor beta chains derived from one specimen sequenced in a study of blood T cell repertoires in COVID-19. Generated by immunoSEQ multiplex PCR, the TCRdb table keeps only in-frame clones and is missing some. The sample carries roughly 290,000 clones, roughly 90% recorded once. Sequencing was done on a sample of peripheral blood. The receptors were sampled from a woman in her 30s with COVID-19, enrolled during active disease.

The chain carries TRBV7-9 and TRBJ2-1; 9 nucleotides align to TRBD1. Germline values: CDR1 SEHNR, CDR2 FQNEAQ (reference sequence). The CDR3 is made up of 12 amino acids. The trim removed 4 bases at V and 9 bases at J, leaving 1 base unmatched. This CDR3 is CASSWTGAEQFF. Written as DNA, the CDR3 is TGTGCCAGCAGCTGGACAGGGGCTGAGCAGTTCTTC.

V is TRBV6-2 or TRBV6-3 and J is TRBJ1-1; D gene ambiguous. This CDR3 region has 15 residues. Trimming cost V 5 bases and J 4 bases, with 17 bases left between them. The germline V gene encodes CDR1 MNHEY and CDR2 SVGEGT. Here the CDR3 reads CASSSPRGRGTEAFF. The CDR3 region has the DNA TGTGCCAGCAGTAGTCCGCGAGGGAGAGGCACTGAAGCTTTCTTT.

V and J are TRBV5-1 and TRBJ2-2, with D possibly matching TRBD2 (6 bases). The CDR3 runs 16 residues. Germline V gives CDR1 SGHRS, CDR2 YFSETQ. Deletions cut 4 bases from V and 7 bases from J, with 20 bases between. The DNA for the CDR3 is TGCGCCAGCAGCCCGGGGAGTACTAGCAACCACGGGGAGCTGTTTTTT. Translated: CASSPGSTSNHGELFF.

The rearrangement joins TRBV27 to TRBJ2-7; TRBD1 matches 11 bases. From germline, CDR1 is MNHEY and CDR2 SMNVEV (reference sequence). This CDR3 has 17 residues. V was pared by 0 bases and J by 0 bases, with 4 bases of the junction left unmatched. This CDR3 reads CASSLSGQGVFSYEQYF. CDR3 DNA: TGTGCCAGCAGTTTATCGGGACAGGGGGTATTCTCCTACGAGCAGTACTTC.

The chain links TRBV18 to TRBJ1-2; unclear D gene. Germline CDR1 KGHSH, CDR2 LQKENI. The V and J ends lost 6 bases and 2 bases respectively, with 19 bases between them. The CDR3 has 16 amino acids. CDR3 nucleotides: TGTGCCAGCTCCTCTCGGGGTAAGGGCGACAACTATGGCTACACCTTC. This translates into CASSSRGKGDNYGYTF.

The chain carries TRBV10-3 and TRBJ1-2; perhaps TRBD1 as D (5 bases). V was trimmed by 1 base and J by 0 bases, leaving 12 bases between them. The CDR3 covers 16 residues. From germline, CDR1 is ENHRY and CDR2 SYGVKD. CDR3 sequence (DNA): TGTGCCATCAGTGAGTTGGGTACAGGAGCTAACTATGGCTACACCTTC. Translated, it gives CAISELGTGANYGYTF.

This sequence joins TRBV30 and TRBJ2-3, with D possibly being TRBD1 (6 bases). Germline-derived CDR1 and CDR2 are GTSNPN and SVGIG (reference sequence). V lost 1 base and J lost 1, with 6 bases in between. The CDR3 is 13 amino acids. The CDR3 bases are TGTGCCTGGAGTGACAGGGGCACAGATACGCAGTATTTT. It yields the protein CAWSDRGTDTQYF.

A single count supports this clone. This rearrangement joins TRBV3-1 (or the pseudogene TRBV3-2) to TRBJ1-3; 7 bases agree with TRBD1. The CDR3 spans 14 residues. J lost 2 bases, V lost 3 bases, and 1 base had no gene match. Germline V CDR1 and CDR2: LGHDT, YNNKEL (reference sequence). The CDR3 here is CASSQTGTGNTIYF. For the CDR3, the DNA is TGTGCCAGCAGCCAGACAGGGACTGGAAACACCATATATTTT.

The chain joins TRBV14 to TRBJ2-1; 11 bases align to TRBD2. The V and J ends lost 3 bases and 0 bases, in that order; junction bases with no gene match: 1. The germline CDR1 and CDR2 sequences are SGHDN and FVKESK. The CDR3 consists of 16 residues. CDR3 protein: CASSHGLAGSYNEQFF. Here the CDR3 DNA reads TGTGCCAGCAGCCACGGACTAGCGGGCTCCTACAATGAGCAGTTCTTC.

V and J are TRBV6-1 and TRBJ1-1, with 11 bases lining up with TRBD1. The CDR3 has 16 amino acids. The trim removed 0 bases at V and 4 bases at J, leaving 4 bases unmatched. CDR1 and CDR2 from the germline V gene are MNHNS and SASEGT. The chain's CDR3 is CASSEAGTGGITEAFF. In nucleotides, the CDR3 is TGTGCCAGCAGTGAAGCAGGGACAGGGGGGATCACTGAAGCTTTCTTT.

The gene calls are TRBV5-8 and TRBJ1-3; no firm D call. Germline assignment: CDR1 SGHTS and CDR2 YDEGEE. Trimming cost V 0 bases and J 2 bases, with 6 bases left between them. CDR3 length: 14 amino acids. CDR3 region: CASSLGAAGNTIYF. The CDR3 DNA sequence: TGTGCCAGCAGCTTGGGGGCAGCTGGAAACACCATATATTTT.